This T cell receptor beta chain was documented in a study of glioma-infiltrating T cells. General observations from the study: Tissue and blood shared very few CDR3 sequences.

Amplification of TCR alpha and beta CDR3 regions from RNA used iRepertoire nested multiplex PCR. Tissue mRNA or PBMC total RNA, about 90-400 ng, went into one-step reverse transcription and amplification. TCRdb re-derived calls from the multiplex PCR reads in MiXCR, one entry per CDR3 protein. The sample yields roughly 20,000 distinct CDR3 sequences, approximately 23% seen once. Trimming took 1 base from V and 1 from J; bases not matched to a gene: 4. CDR3 length: 16 residues. Germline V gives CDR1 SGHVS, CDR2 FQNEAQ. This clonotype has more than one count but fewer than ten. Its target is unknown. This TCR was sampled from a human donor with low-grade glioma or glioblastoma, undergoing nonglioma brain surgery, or in good health (not recorded which). The rearrangement links TRBV7-8 to TRBJ2-1, with TRBD2 matching over 7 bases. Material for sequencing was glioma tissue, nonneoplastic brain tissue, or PBMCs (not recorded which). The CDR3 region has the DNA TGTGCCAGCAGCTTAGGTGGTAGCGGGTCCTACAATGAGCAGTTCTTC. Protein: CASSLGGSGSYNEQFF.